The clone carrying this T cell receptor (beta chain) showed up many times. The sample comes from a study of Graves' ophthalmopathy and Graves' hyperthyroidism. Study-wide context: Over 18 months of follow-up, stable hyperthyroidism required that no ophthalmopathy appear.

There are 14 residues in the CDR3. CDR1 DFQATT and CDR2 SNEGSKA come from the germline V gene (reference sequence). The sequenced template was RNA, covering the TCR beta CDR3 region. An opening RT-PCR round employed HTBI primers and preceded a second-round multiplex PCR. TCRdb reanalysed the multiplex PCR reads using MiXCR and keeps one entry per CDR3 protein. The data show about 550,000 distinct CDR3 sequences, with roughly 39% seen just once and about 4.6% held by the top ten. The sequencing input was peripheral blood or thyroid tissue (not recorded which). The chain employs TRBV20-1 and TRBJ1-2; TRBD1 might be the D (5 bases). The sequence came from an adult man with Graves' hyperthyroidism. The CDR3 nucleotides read TGCGGGGTACAGGAGGGCATGCGGAAGAATGGCTACACCTTC. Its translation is CGVQEGMRKNGYTF.